This paragraph covers one T cell receptor (beta chain) sequence. The entry originates in a study of blood T cell repertoires in COVID-19. Background on the study: T cells, B-cell-depleted T cells, or PBMCs provided the cDNA or gDNA that served as material.

Produced via immunoSEQ multiplex PCR; TCRdb's table is partial and in-frame only. The table records a few hundred thousand clones, roughly 90% of them present only once. Germline CDR1 ENHRY, CDR2 SYGVKD. V lost 6 bases and J lost 0, with 5 bases in between. The CDR3 consists of 13 residues. The clonotype comes from a young woman with acute COVID-19. V usage is TRBV10-3 and J usage is TRBJ2-2, with D hard to call. Sequencing was carried out using PBMCs or T cells enriched from blood (not recorded which). The CDR3 is CAISRSNTGELFF. CDR3 in DNA: TGTGCCATCAGCAGGTCGAACACCGGGGAGCTGTTTTTT.